A single sample is the source of the 30 T cell receptor beta chains below, sequenced in a study of CD8+ T cells in alopecia areata. Isolated RNA was reverse transcribed into cDNA used as the sequencing template. The data were produced by immunoSEQ multiplex PCR, yet TCRdb's version contains in-frame clones alone and is incomplete. The sample records 110,000 to 150,000 clones, roughly 62% being singletons. Specimen: CD4+ T cells sorted from blood, collected at week 0. The receptors come from a human donor with alopecia areata.

The chain joins TRBV7-6 to TRBJ1-4; no definite D call. V was pared by 3 bases and J by 0 bases, with 8 bases between. The CDR3 covers 15 residues. Germline CDR1 is SGHVS and CDR2 is FNYEAQ. CDR3 in DNA: TGTGCCAGCAGCTTTAACAGTGCAACTAATGAAAAACTGTTTTTT. It translates to CASSFNSATNEKLFF. The full variable domain, rest sourced from reference TRBV7-6 and TRBJ1-4, is GAGVSQSPRYKVTKRGQDVALRCDPISGHVSLYWYRQALGQGPEFLTYFNYEAQQDKSGLPNDRFSAERPEGSISTLTIQRTEQRDSAMYRCASSFNSATNEKLFFGSGTQLSVL.

The J gene is TRBJ1-5, the V gene TRBV30, with 8 positions matching TRBD1. CDR1 GTSNPN and CDR2 SVGIG come from the germline V gene (reference sequence). CDR3 length: 16 residues. Losses at the gene ends were 2 bases for V and 0 bases for J; bases not matched to a gene: 6. CDR3 nucleotide sequence: TGTGCCTGGAGTACGGGGACAGGCGGTAGCAATCAGCCCCAGCATTTT. Its translation: CAWSTGTGGSNQPQHF.

The V call is TRBV5-4, the J call TRBJ2-7; maybe TRBD2 (5 bases). V was cut by 4 bases and J by 3 bases, with 8 bases left in between. Germline V lookup: CDR1 SGHNT, CDR2 YYREEE (reference sequence). The CDR3 runs to 12 residues. This CDR3 is CASSIEGYEQYF. The DNA of the CDR3 is TGTGCCAGCAGCATAGAGGGCTACGAGCAGTACTTC.

V is TRBV4-2 and J is TRBJ1-1, with unresolved D. Germline V gene lookup returns CDR1 LGHNA and CDR2 YNFKEQ. Between the trimmed V and J ends, which lost 2 bases and 1 base, there was a span of 11 bases. CDR3 length: 15 residues. CDR3 amino acids: CASSQLVVRNTEAFF. In DNA form, the CDR3 reads TGTGCCAGCAGCCAACTCGTAGTCCGGAACACTGAAGCTTTCTTT.

This clone has just a few counts. V is TRBV19 and J is TRBJ1-4, with 7 bases aligning to TRBD1. V shed 4 bases, J shed 8 bases, and the junction held 16 bases outside the gene matches. Germline V lookup: CDR1 LNHDA, CDR2 SQIVND (reference sequence). This CDR3 comprises 17 residues. The CDR3 nucleotides read TGTGCCAGTAGTACCCGGACCCTCAGGGGGAGACGAGAAAAACTGTTTTTT. It is translated as CASSTRTLRGRREKLFF.

The chain combines TRBV5-1 with TRBJ2-3; TRBD1 aligns across 8 bases. The CDR3 loop spans 16 amino acids. J lost 0 bases, V lost 4 bases, and 7 bases had no gene match. From germline, CDR1 is SGHRS and CDR2 YFSETQ. CDR3 coding DNA: TGCGCCAGCAGCCTACAAGGACAGGGAAGCACAGATACGCAGTATTTT. It yields the protein CASSLQGQGSTDTQYF.

J is TRBJ1-1 and V is TRBV10-1, with TRBD1 as a possible D gene (6 bases). This CDR3 has 15 residues. V was trimmed by 4 bases and J by 3 bases, leaving 15 bases between them. Germline CDR1 is WNHNN and CDR2 is SYGVQD (reference sequence). The CDR3, as DNA: TGCGCCAGCAGTGGAAGGACTGAGGGGGACACTGAAGCTTTCTTT. Encoded protein: CASSGRTEGDTEAFF.

The chain uses TRBV10-3 and TRBJ1-1; D gene ambiguous. CDR3 length: 13 residues. V shed 0 bases and J shed 2 bases, with 4 bases lying between them. Germline-derived CDR1 and CDR2 are ENHRY and SYGVKD. The CDR3 protein is CAISESYNTEAFF. The CDR3 DNA sequence: TGTGCCATCAGTGAGTCGTATAACACTGAAGCTTTCTTT.

A few counts support this clone. The chain carries TRBV20-1 and TRBJ1-1; D is ambiguous. V was cut by 0 bases and J by 6 bases, with 5 bases left in between. This CDR3 contains 11 residues. CDR1 DFQATT and CDR2 SNEGSKA come from the germline V gene (reference sequence). CDR3 DNA sequence: TGCAGTGCTAGAGATCCCCCTGAAGCTTTCTTT. This translates into CSARDPPEAFF.

This chain connects TRBV30 to TRBJ1-2; 7 bases are shared with TRBD1. This CDR3 is 14 amino acids long. V shed 3 bases and J 4 bases; nucleotides not matched to a gene: 8. The germline V gene has CDR1 GTSNPN and CDR2 SVGIG (reference sequence). CDR3 sequence (DNA): TGTGCCTGGAGGCCACAGGGGTCCCTCTATGGCTACACCTTC. Translated, it gives CAWRPQGSLYGYTF.

The chain uses TRBV29-1 and TRBJ1-1, with D possibly matching TRBD1 (5 bases). The V and J ends lost 5 bases and 4 bases respectively, with 8 bases between them. The germline gives CDR1 SQVTM, CDR2 ANQGSEA. The CDR3 loop spans 11 amino acids. This CDR3 reads CSVKGSTEAFF. The CDR3 region has the DNA TGCAGCGTTAAGGGGTCCACTGAAGCTTTCTTT.

V is TRBV6-1 and J is TRBJ2-5, with D uncertain. V gave up 6 bases and J gave up 5 bases, with 10 bases separating them. Germline V gene sequence: CDR1 MNHNS, CDR2 SASEGT. The CDR3 extends over 12 amino acids. This chain's CDR3 is CASRPSLETQYF. The DNA for the CDR3 is TGTGCCAGCAGGCCGAGTTTGGAGACCCAGTACTTC.

This clone has only a few counts. This sequence joins TRBV5-1 and TRBJ2-2; 8 bases are a match to TRBD2. Per germline, CDR1 SGHRS and CDR2 YFSETQ. This CDR3 comprises 16 residues. J gave up 1 base and V 0 bases, and 2 bases lay outside the gene matches. CDR3 residues: CASSLALAGNTGELFF. The CDR3 DNA follows: TGCGCCAGCAGCTTGGCCCTAGCGGGGAACACCGGGGAGCTGTTTTTT.

The count of this clone is one. The chain carries TRBV7-2 and TRBJ2-7; D gene uncertain. CDR1 and CDR2 from the germline V gene are SGHTA and FQGNSA. The V gene lost 1 base and the J gene lost 5 bases, with 12 bases spanning the gap. This CDR3 comprises 14 residues. CDR3 sequence reads: CASSLGIGSNEQYF. CDR3 nucleotide sequence: TGTGCCAGCAGCTTAGGCATCGGGTCCAACGAGCAGTACTTC.

This clone was counted a few times. V is TRBV23-1 and J is TRBJ2-5, with 14 bases lining up with TRBD2. TRBV23-1 is classed as an ORF, of uncertain function. The CDR3 covers 17 residues. Trimming took 0 bases from V and 3 from J; bases not matched to a gene: 3. CDR3 region: CASSQSGTSGGKETQYF. CDR3 DNA sequence: TGCGCCAGCAGTCAATCCGGGACTAGCGGGGGTAAAGAGACCCAGTACTTC.

The chain couples TRBV5-1 to TRBJ1-6; 11 nucleotides agree with TRBD1. V was clipped by 0 bases and J by 7 bases; unmatched bases: 0. This CDR3 spans 15 amino acids. Germline assignment: CDR1 SGHRS and CDR2 YFSETQ. The CDR3 DNA follows: TGCGCCAGCAGCTTGGGGGACAGGGGGAATTCACCCCTCCACTTT. This codes for CASSLGDRGNSPLHF.

The CDR3 region has the DNA TGTGCCATCAGTCATACGAGCTCTGGGGCCAACGTCCTGACTTTC. It is translated as CAISHTSSGANVLTF. V gene TRBV10-3 combines with J gene TRBJ2-6, with unresolved D. The CDR3 runs 15 residues. Germline V gene data show CDR1 as ENHRY and CDR2 as SYGVKD. V was trimmed by 5 bases and J by 0 bases, leaving 8 bases between them.

The rearrangement joins TRBV25-1 to TRBJ1-2, with a weak D call TRBD1 (5 bases). The V end lost 4 bases, the J end lost 3 bases, and 15 bases lay between the germline ends. The CDR3 runs to 15 residues. Germline lookup yields CDR1 MGHDK and CDR2 SYGVNS. Here the CDR3 reads CASSGSLQGYYGYTF. The CDR3 DNA reads TGTGCCAGCAGTGGATCTTTGCAGGGATACTATGGCTACACCTTC.

V usage is TRBV15 and J usage is TRBJ1-2; possibly TRBD1 for D (5 bases). Trimming stripped 0 bases from V and 1 base from J, with 6 bases between. Germline V CDR1 and CDR2: LNHNV, YYDKDF (reference sequence). The CDR3 loop spans 14 amino acids. CDR3 loop: CATSRDRVNYGYTF. In nucleotides, the CDR3 is TGTGCCACCAGCAGAGACAGGGTTAACTATGGCTACACCTTC.

The chain is built from TRBV30 and TRBJ1-6, with TRBD1 matching 8 bases. CDR3 length equals 15 residues. V was clipped by 1 base and J by 6 bases; unmatched bases: 5. The germline V gene encodes CDR1 GTSNPN and CDR2 SVGIG (reference sequence). The CDR3 DNA is TGTGCCTGGAGTGGAAAAACAGGGGGTAATTCACCCCTCCACTTT. Translation gives CAWSGKTGGNSPLHF.

The rearrangement joins TRBV11-2 to TRBJ2-5, with TRBD2 as a possible D gene (6 bases). Germline-derived CDR1 and CDR2 are SGHAT and FQNNGV. The CDR3 length is 15 residues. The ends were cut back, 1 base at V and 2 bases at J, with 11 bases in the middle. CDR3 loop: CASSLVGGVQETQYF. The CDR3 DNA reads as TGTGCCAGCAGCTTAGTGGGGGGAGTACAAGAGACCCAGTACTTC.

This chain joins TRBV29-1 and TRBJ1-1; the D is unclear. Trimming left V 7 bases short and J 3 bases short, with 12 bases between. The CDR3 has 12 amino acids. From germline, CDR1 is SQVTM and CDR2 ANQGSEA. CDR3 DNA sequence: TGCAGCGCTGTGGAGGGCTACACTGAAGCTTTCTTT. It codes for CSAVEGYTEAFF.

This clone has more than one count but fewer than ten. The CDR3 is CASRQTQNRGKAFF. CDR3 DNA sequence: TGTGCCAGCAGGCAAACTCAAAACAGGGGTAAAGCTTTCTTT. This chain joins TRBV6-5 and TRBJ1-1; TRBD1 matches 7 bases. V lost 6 bases, J lost 9 bases, and 13 bases stayed unmatched. This CDR3 spans 14 amino acids. Germline values: CDR1 MNHEY, CDR2 SVGAGI.

The sample holds one count of this clone. The genes are TRBV5-4 and TRBJ1-1; the D gene is possibly TRBD1 (5 bases). V was clipped by 2 bases and J by 11 bases, with 16 bases between them. The CDR3 runs to 13 residues. From germline, CDR1 is SGHNT and CDR2 YYREEE (reference sequence). The CDR3 nucleotides are TGTGCCAGCAGCTTAGAAGGGGAGAATGACGCTTTCTTT. Amino acid sequence: CASSLEGENDAFF.

The chain couples TRBV7-9 to TRBJ2-7; 12 bases match TRBD2. The germline CDR1 and CDR2 sequences are SEHNR and FQNEAQ (reference sequence). The CDR3 runs to 16 residues. V shed 5 bases, J shed 7 bases, and the junction held 12 bases outside the gene matches. The CDR3 nucleotides read TGTGCCAGCAGCCGGACTAGCGGGATCCGTTTAGGGGAGCAGTACTTC. This sequence encodes CASSRTSGIRLGEQYF.

This clone was picked up one time. The CDR3 loop is CSARADYGYTF. The CDR3 coding sequence is TGCAGTGCCAGGGCTGACTATGGCTACACCTTC. This sequence joins TRBV20-1 and TRBJ1-2, with D perhaps TRBD1 (5 bases). V lost 6 bases and J 3 bases, leaving 8 bases between the germline ends. CDR3 size: 11 residues. Looked up from germline, CDR1 is DFQATT and CDR2 is SNEGSKA (reference sequence).

The chain joins TRBV15 to TRBJ2-5, with TRBD2 matching over 8 bases. Germline V gene lookup returns CDR1 LNHNV and CDR2 YYDKDF (reference sequence). The V segment lost 0 bases and the J segment 7 bases; nucleotides outside the gene matches: 13. The CDR3 loop spans 17 amino acids. The CDR3: CATSREFSGGPRGTQYF. DNA of the CDR3: TGTGCCACCAGCAGAGAATTCTCGGGGGGGCCAAGAGGGACCCAGTACTTC.

V and J are TRBV7-2 and TRBJ2-7; 9 nucleotides line up with TRBD2. The CDR3 loop spans 15 amino acids. The V and J ends lost 4 bases and 7 bases, in that order; junction bases with no gene match: 11. Germline V CDR1 and CDR2: SGHTA, FQGNSA. The CDR3 DNA reads as TGTGCCAGCAGCTACTCCATAGCGGGGGAGCGGGAGCAGTACTTC. Amino acid sequence: CASSYSIAGEREQYF.

This chain connects TRBV7-2 to TRBJ1-2; possible D gene TRBD1, 6 bases. Germline CDR1 and CDR2: SGHTA and FQGNSA. The CDR3 runs to 14 residues. Trimming removed 2 bases from V and 2 bases from J, with 9 bases in between. Written as DNA, the CDR3 is TGTGCCAGCAGCTTATGGACAGTGAACTATGGCTACACCTTC. It is translated as CASSLWTVNYGYTF.

This clone was observed once. This chain uses TRBV5-1 with TRBJ2-3; D might be TRBD1 or TRBD2, each matching 5 bases. Germline CDR1 and CDR2: SGHRS and YFSETQ. V lost 2 bases to trimming and J lost 4 bases, with 14 bases between them. This CDR3 spans 15 amino acids. CDR3 nucleotides: TGCGCCAGCAGCTTAGGGACCAGAGGCTCAGATACGCAGTATTTT. Its protein product is CASSLGTRGSDTQYF.